The T cell receptor beta chain under discussion was sequenced for a study of blood T cell repertoires in COVID-19. Overall study context: The analysed material was cDNA or gDNA that came from T cells, B-cell-depleted T cells, or PBMCs.

CDR1 and CDR2 (germline): SEHNR, FQNEAQ (reference sequence). Between the trimmed V and J ends, which lost 6 bases and 0 bases, there was a span of 10 bases. The CDR3 length is 14 residues. Sequencing used immunoSEQ multiplex PCR; TCRdb keeps in-frame clones, though not all of them. The sample shows 350,000 to 450,000 clones, less than 85% of them seen only once. The rearrangement uses TRBV7-9 and TRBJ2-3, with D perhaps matching TRBD1 (6 bases). Sequenced material: peripheral blood. The clonotype was recovered from a young woman with acute or convalescent COVID-19. Here the CDR3 reads CASSPDRSTDTQYF. The CDR3 nucleotides are TGTGCCAGCAGTCCGGACAGAAGCACAGATACGCAGTATTTT.